This TCR beta chain was captured by sequencing in a study of blood T cells in healthy people across ages. The study's findings and limits: Naive and antigen-experienced cells could not be conclusively compared, given unsorted PBMCs. Among long-lived donors, naive CD4+ cells were more numerous and diversity higher than in aged donors.

With respect to this clonotype: Its matching antigen is unknown.

For the second PCR, which ran for about 6 to 11 cycles, a sample-barcoded 5' primer and a J-beta primer mix were used. Each CDR3 protein gets one entry after TCRdb re-called the 5' RACE reads with MiXCR. Of under 850,000 distinct CDR3 sequences in the sample, about 37% were seen once. This CDR3 contains 16 residues. V lost 1 base and J 4 bases, leaving 16 bases between the germline ends. In germline, CDR1 is SQVTM, CDR2 ANQGSEA. Sequenced material: blood. The chain recombines TRBV29-1 with TRBJ2-2; D uncertain. This receptor was obtained from a man aged 18 to 29 in good health. CDR3 residues: CSVEGVAGMGTGELFF. CDR3 nucleotide sequence: TGCAGCGTTGAAGGGGTCGCAGGAATGGGCACCGGGGAGCTGTTTTTT.